Sequencing of this TCR beta chain was carried out in a study of cytomegalovirus exposure and HLA in healthy donors (dated by TCRdb to about 2017). Notes on the research overall: According to an earlier analysis of 587 of the donors, about 179 million T cells yielded 117 million unique TCR beta sequences and 276 Gb of sequence data. About 310 gigabases of sequencing data and approximately 85 million unique TCR sequences were included in an early release covering under 650 HLA-typed donors. Among the roughly 400 genotyped donors, 75% to 90% belonged to the genetic ancestry cluster associated with self-reported Caucasian donors. The study was designed to test whether signatures of past pathogen exposure could be identified by cataloging public T cell receptors. The study profiled the T cell repertoires of 500 to 800 subjects by immunosequencing and related them to cytomegalovirus serostatus. Along with the roughly 710-subject first cohort, a separate validation cohort of over a hundred different subjects was used. High-throughput TCR immunosequencing, statistical association of individual TCRs with disease status, and machine learning were combined to predict cytomegalovirus infection status. To study patterns of TCR occurrence, a later analysis re-analyzed previously published TCR beta repertoires from more than 550 donors and added high-resolution HLA genotyping. Rather than using new phenotypic data, the later analysis identified candidate immune exposures from TCR beta sequences and from how often those sequences occurred across donors. An earlier analysis of roughly 600 of the donors used high-throughput TCR beta sequencing to judge whether each TCR beta V gene segment behaved as functional or pseudogenic. Donor age, sex, ethnicity and CMV serostatus were compiled together with the repertoire data. Genome-wide SNP genotypes for about 60% of the 666 donors were used in a later genetic analysis, which treated that subset as a discovery cohort. Every repertoire in the discovery cohort had been generated on one and the same sequencing platform. Both class I and class II loci were covered by HLA typing, at four-digit resolution. Typing coverage differed by locus: A, B, C, DRB1 and DQB1 were typed in about 620-640 donors, DQA1 in about 560, DPA1 in 600 to 610, and DPB1 in 472. Roughly five DR-DQ haplotypes were treated as single units for association and clustering because of strong linkage in the cohort. Across around 400 genotyped donors of the cohort, an average of approximately 240,000 unique TCR beta nucleotide sequences per donor were sequenced, and roughly a sixth of those sequences were non-productive. On the study overall, not on this receptor specifically: Compared with equally common non-associated chains, HLA-associated TCR beta chains in a later analysis were more clonally expanded and had lower generation probabilities. Because HLA typing was unavailable for some donors at each locus, only the typed subset was used in association tests. A later analysis found that most CMV-associated TCR beta chains appeared HLA-restricted, with HLA associations seemingly driven largely by CMV exposure. When HLA alleles, especially DR and DQ, strongly co-occurred, attributing TCR associations to individual alleles was difficult. Because counts were too low, 15 to 20 rarely observed V segments, including chromosome 9 orphons, were excluded from the earlier analysis of fewer than 650 of the donors. According to a later genetic analysis, donors in an Asian-associated ancestry cluster had fewer N-insertions in productive TCRs than the approximately 700-donor mean. It was suggested by the authors that the approach could potentially be generalized to other disease states and immunological phenotypes. An earlier analysis of around 540 of the donors showed that most TCR beta V segments appeared in productive rearrangements either about 90% or about 30% of the time, which broadly matched IMGT annotations. According to a later analysis, parvovirus B19, influenza, CMV and Epstein-Barr virus appeared linked to several top co-occurrence clusters. The sequencing pipeline was judged likely to have produced a cluster of highly shared sequence variants as a technical artifact. The study gave a list of roughly 150 TCR beta chains associated with cytomegalovirus. Specific HLA alleles were associated with 15,000 to 20,000 TCR beta sequences at a false discovery rate of 0.05 in a later analysis. A later analysis found that TCR association rates varied across HLA loci, with DRB1 alleles showing the most associated TCRs and HLA-C alleles the fewest. In vitro tests confirmed that a few of the cytomegalovirus-associated TCR beta chains recognize cytomegalovirus antigens. Some IMGT-functional V segments, including TRBV6-2 and TRBV6-3, could not be told apart with the 87-base-pair reads, so those segments were excluded. Linkage disequilibrium might explain the correlated functional status among segregating V segments, but an unknown experimental factor could not be excluded. Most TCR sequences were seen in very few donors, while some public TCRs were found in many individuals. Cytomegalovirus status was reported to be diagnosed by the classifier with high specificity and sensitivity in both the original and validation cohorts. For the cohort, immune exposure information was limited to CMV serostatus. V-gene and J-gene trimming of TCR beta chains was associated with a missense DCLRE1C variant in a later genetic analysis, and the association was replicated in an independent cohort. Roughly uniform sequencing depth across donors was assumed in presence/absence analyses, although this assumption may not hold. A further reported finding was that TCR beta sequences accurately predicted the HLA-A and HLA-B alleles for most subjects in the first cohort. Only TCR beta chains were sequenced in this cohort, and the absence of alpha or paired-chain data limited detectable features.

The germline V gene yields MNHNS for CDR1 and SASEGT for CDR2. Reading from cysteine to phenylalanine, the CDR3 counts 14 amino acids. Only CDR3 DNA remains: 42 bases, in frame from the first base. Here V drops 1 base and J drops 1 base, and the junction holds 0 bases not matched to any gene. Library generation was performed with the immunoSEQ multiplex PCR assay. For the multiplex PCR, a mixture combining 60 forward primers for TCR Vbeta segments and 13 reverse primers for TCR Jbeta segments was used. The CDR3 region of rearranged TCR beta genes was amplified from genomic DNA with a multiplex PCR assay. The amplified TCR beta libraries were sequenced on the Illumina HiSeq System as 87-base-pair reads. In the original analysis: Across the 600 to 700 repertoires, a later analysis counted tens of millions of unique TCR beta chains, around 10 million of which were shared by at least two donors. To remove PCR and sequencing errors, raw reads were error-corrected and collapsed into unique sequences using a nearest-neighbor algorithm that merged closely related sequences. To assign V, D and J gene segments, CDR3 sequences were aligned to IMGT reference sequences. For a sequence to be retained, a match of at least six nucleotides was required to both a V gene segment and a J gene segment. A rearrangement counted as productive if the CDR3 had no stop codons and remained in frame with V and J, and every other rearrangement counted as non-productive. Following IMGT convention, CDR3 was defined as the stretch from the second conserved V-encoded cysteine to the conserved J-encoded phenylalanine. The earlier analysis of approximately 590 of the donors excluded any sequence lacking an unambiguous match to a single V gene segment. In an earlier analysis of several hundred of the donors, V segments were called functional above 56.7% productive rearrangements and were called segregating when the between-donor standard deviation exceeded 5%. To diagnose cytomegalovirus status from the catalog of TCR beta chain sequences, a statistical classification framework was built. A later analysis assigned V and J genes by comparing TCR nucleotide sequences with IMGT/GENE-DB human TR gene sequences. Using the TCRdist pipeline, a later analysis assigned CDR3 sequences along with most-parsimonious VDJ recombination scenarios. In a later analysis, every TCR beta chain was defined by the combination of its CDR3 amino acid sequence and its V-gene family, and reads without a unique V-gene family were dropped. A later analysis removed 500 to 650 highly shared, low-generation-probability nucleotide sequences to deal with suspected cross-contamination and a sequencing artifact. For each public chain, a later analysis derived a clonal expansion index from normalized ranks of inferred template counts within each repertoire. In a later analysis, generation probabilities were computed with a VDJ recombination model fitted to out-of-frame rearrangements, and the resulting probabilities were checked against IGoR. In a later analysis, TCR-TCR, TCR-HLA and TCR-CMV co-occurrence was scored with hypergeometric tests, and a repertoire-size bias correction was applied to TCR pairs. In a later analysis, false discovery rates were estimated by permuting HLA or CMV assignments 20 times. A later analysis grouped co-occurring TCRs with DBSCAN, adding TCRdist sequence similarity when clustering within HLA-allele-positive subsets. Repertoires with fewer than 30,000 or more than 120,000 public chains, plus five repertoires with anomalous nucleotide sharing, were excluded from co-occurrence clustering. This immuneACCESS table, as held by TCRdb, lists in-frame sequences with V and J called but not all clones. Of the missing ones, under half trace to an unresolved V gene in checked studies; the others have no known cause. For V, J and clone size, that table is used; D and trimming come from the DNA. Across this sample there are about 150,000 clones, with around 65% seen only once. The ten biggest clones cover approximately 2.9% of the sample.

With regard to this clone: This clone's antigen is unknown. Nothing much larger sits one base from this clone, and base qualities are not available.

The cohort consisted of some 670 healthy bone marrow donors. All cohort members were sampled while nominally healthy, although unrecorded immune exposures were likely present. The donor was CMV seropositive and was included in the group of 270 or so seropositive cohort members. A peripheral blood sample was provided by each donor, and peripheral blood mononuclear cells were used for TCR beta sequencing. The Qiagen DNeasy Blood Extraction Kit was used to extract genomic DNA from the blood cell samples. The chain links TRBV6-1 with TRBJ1-1, with 7 bases aligning to TRBD1. The TCR sequence derives from a woman in her thirties in good health and CMV-seropositive. Sequenced input: PBMCs. The CDR3 protein sequence reads: CASSEGTGNTEAFF. The sequence in DNA is TGTGCCAGCAGTGAAGGGACAGGGAACACTGAAGCTTTCTTT.